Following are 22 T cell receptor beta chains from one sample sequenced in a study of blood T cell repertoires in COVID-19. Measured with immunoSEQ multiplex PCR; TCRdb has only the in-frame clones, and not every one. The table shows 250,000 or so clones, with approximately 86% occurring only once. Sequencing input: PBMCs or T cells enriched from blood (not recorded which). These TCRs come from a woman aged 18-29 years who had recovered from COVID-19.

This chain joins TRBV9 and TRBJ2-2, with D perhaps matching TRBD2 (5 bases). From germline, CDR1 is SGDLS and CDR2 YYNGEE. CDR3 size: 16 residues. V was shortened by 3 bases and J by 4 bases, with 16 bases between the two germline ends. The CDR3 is CASSATSGGSTGELFF. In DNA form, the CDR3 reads TGTGCCAGCAGCGCTACTAGTGGTGGGAGCACCGGGGAGCTGTTTTTT.

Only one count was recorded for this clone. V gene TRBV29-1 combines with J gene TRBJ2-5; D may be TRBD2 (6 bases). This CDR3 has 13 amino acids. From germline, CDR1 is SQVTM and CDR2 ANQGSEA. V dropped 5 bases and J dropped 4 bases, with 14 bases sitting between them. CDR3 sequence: CSVRPLGGETQYF. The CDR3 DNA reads TGCAGCGTTAGACCCCTGGGGGGAGAGACCCAGTACTTC. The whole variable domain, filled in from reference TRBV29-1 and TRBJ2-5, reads SAVISQKPSRDICQRGTSLTIQCQVDSQVTMMFWYRQQPGQSLTLIATANQGSEATYESGFVIDKFPISRPNLTFSTLTVSNMSPEDSSIYLCSVRPLGGETQYFGPGTRLLVL.

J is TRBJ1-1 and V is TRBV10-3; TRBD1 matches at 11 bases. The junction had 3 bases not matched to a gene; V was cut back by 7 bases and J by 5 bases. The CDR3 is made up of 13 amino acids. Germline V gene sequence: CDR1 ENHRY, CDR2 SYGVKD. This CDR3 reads CAIIGQGATEAFF. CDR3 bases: TGTGCCATCATAGGACAGGGGGCAACTGAAGCTTTCTTT.

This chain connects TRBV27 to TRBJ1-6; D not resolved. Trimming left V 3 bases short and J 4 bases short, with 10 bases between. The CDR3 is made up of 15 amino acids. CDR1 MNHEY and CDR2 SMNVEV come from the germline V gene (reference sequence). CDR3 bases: TGTGCCAGCAGTTTTAGACCGCGGTATAATTCACCCCTCCACTTT. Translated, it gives CASSFRPRYNSPLHF.

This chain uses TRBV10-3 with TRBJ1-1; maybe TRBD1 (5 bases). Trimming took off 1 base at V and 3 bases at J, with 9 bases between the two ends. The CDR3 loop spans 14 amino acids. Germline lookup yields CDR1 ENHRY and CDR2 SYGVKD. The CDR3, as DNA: TGTGCCATCAGTGAGTTGGAGACAGACACTGAAGCTTTCTTT. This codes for CAISELETDTEAFF.

CDR3 DNA sequence: TGTGCCTGGAGTCCTCGGGACAGATCTTTTGAAGCTTTCTTT. Translating gives CAWSPRDRSFEAFF. J is TRBJ1-1 and V is TRBV30; 7 bases agree with TRBD1. V was pared by 2 bases and J by 7 bases, with 10 bases of the junction left unmatched. Germline CDR1 reads GTSNPN; CDR2 reads SVGIG (reference sequence). This CDR3 spans 14 amino acids.

CDR3 sequence: CASSSRTGSNTGELFF. CDR3 DNA: TGTGCCAGCAGTTCAAGGACAGGGTCGAACACCGGGGAGCTGTTTTTT. The chain couples TRBV28 to TRBJ2-2; 8 bases line up with TRBD1. J gave up 0 bases and V 4 bases, and 4 bases lay outside the gene matches. This CDR3 comprises 16 residues. In germline, CDR1 is MDHEN, CDR2 SYDVKM.

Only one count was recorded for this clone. CDR3 in amino acids: CASSFGGETYNEQFF. In DNA, the CDR3 is TGTGCCAGCAGCTTCGGCGGGGAGACCTACAATGAGCAGTTCTTC. The chain is built from TRBV11-3 and TRBJ2-1, with D possibly TRBD2 on 6 matching bases. Trimming left V 3 bases short and J 2 bases short, with 11 bases between. The CDR3 is made up of 15 amino acids. The V gene's germline CDR1 is SGHNT and CDR2 YENEEA.

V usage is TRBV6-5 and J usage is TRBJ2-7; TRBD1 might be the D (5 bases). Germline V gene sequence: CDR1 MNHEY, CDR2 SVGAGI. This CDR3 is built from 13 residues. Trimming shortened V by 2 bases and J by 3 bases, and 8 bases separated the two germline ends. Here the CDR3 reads CASSYLGHYEQYF. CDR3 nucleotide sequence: TGTGCCAGCAGTTACCTTGGACACTACGAGCAGTACTTC.

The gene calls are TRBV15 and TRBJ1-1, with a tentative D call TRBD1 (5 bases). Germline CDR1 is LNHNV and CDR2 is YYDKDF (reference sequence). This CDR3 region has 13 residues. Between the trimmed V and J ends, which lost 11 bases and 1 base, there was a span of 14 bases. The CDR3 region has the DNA TGTGCCTCCCGAGGGGACTCGAACACTGAAGCTTTCTTT. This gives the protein CASRGDSNTEAFF.

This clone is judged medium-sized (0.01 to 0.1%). The CDR3 region has the DNA TGTGCCAGCAGTCAACCGGGACTAGCGGGAGGGCCCGGTGAGCAGTTCTTC. Translated, it gives CASSQPGLAGGPGEQFF. The rearrangement uses TRBV6-6 and TRBJ2-1; 16 bases are a match to TRBD2. The V gene's germline CDR1 is MNHNY and CDR2 SVGAGI (reference sequence). V dropped 5 bases and J dropped 9; count of bases not matched to a gene: 10. CDR3 length: 17 amino acids.

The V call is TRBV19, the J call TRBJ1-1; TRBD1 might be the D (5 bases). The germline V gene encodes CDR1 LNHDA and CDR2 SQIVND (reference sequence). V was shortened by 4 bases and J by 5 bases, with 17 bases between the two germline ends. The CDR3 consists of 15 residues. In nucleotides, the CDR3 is TGTGCCAGTAGTAATCTCGGGCCACCAGGGACTGAAGCTTTCTTT. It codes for CASSNLGPPGTEAFF.

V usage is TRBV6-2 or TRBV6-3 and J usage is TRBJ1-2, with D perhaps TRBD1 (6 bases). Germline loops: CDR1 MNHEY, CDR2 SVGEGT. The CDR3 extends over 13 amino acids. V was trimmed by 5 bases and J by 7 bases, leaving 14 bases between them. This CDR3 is CASSPNRVTGYTF. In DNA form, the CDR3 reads TGTGCCAGCAGTCCGAACAGGGTTACTGGCTACACCTTC.

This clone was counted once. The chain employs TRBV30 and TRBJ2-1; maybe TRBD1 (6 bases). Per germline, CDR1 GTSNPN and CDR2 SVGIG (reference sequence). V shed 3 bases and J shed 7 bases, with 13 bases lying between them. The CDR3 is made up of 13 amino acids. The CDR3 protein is CAWSLNRVNEQFF. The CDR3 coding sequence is TGTGCCTGGAGCCTAAACAGGGTTAATGAGCAGTTCTTC.

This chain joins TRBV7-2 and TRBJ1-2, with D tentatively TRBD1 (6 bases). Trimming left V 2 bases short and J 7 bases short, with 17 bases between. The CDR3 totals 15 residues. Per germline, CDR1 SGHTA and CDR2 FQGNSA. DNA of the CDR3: TGTGCCAGCAGCTTAAGTACAGGGCATTTTGGTGGCTACACCTTC. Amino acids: CASSLSTGHFGGYTF.

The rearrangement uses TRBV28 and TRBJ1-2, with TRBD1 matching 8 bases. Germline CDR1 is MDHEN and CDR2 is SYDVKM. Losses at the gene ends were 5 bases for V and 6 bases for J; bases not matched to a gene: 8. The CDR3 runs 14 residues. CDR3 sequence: CASSPGQGLHGYTF. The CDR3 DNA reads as TGTGCCAGCAGTCCCGGACAGGGACTCCATGGCTACACCTTC.

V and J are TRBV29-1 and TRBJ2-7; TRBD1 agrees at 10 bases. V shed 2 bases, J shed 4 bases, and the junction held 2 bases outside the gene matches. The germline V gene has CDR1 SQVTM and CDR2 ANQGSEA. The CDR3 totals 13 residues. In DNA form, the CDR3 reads TGCAGCGTTGAATGGGACAGGGGTTACGAGCAGTACTTC. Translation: CSVEWDRGYEQYF.

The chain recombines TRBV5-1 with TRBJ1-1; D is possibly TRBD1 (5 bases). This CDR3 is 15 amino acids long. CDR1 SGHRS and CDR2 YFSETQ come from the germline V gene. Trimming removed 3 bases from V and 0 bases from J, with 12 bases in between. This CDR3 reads CASSSRTSMNTEAFF. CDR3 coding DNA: TGCGCCAGCAGCTCGAGGACAAGCATGAACACTGAAGCTTTCTTT.

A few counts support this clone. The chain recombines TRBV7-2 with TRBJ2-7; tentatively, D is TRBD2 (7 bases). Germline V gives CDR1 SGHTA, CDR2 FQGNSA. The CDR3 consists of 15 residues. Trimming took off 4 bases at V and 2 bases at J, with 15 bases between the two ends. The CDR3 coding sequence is TGTGCCAGCAGCTCCCCCGGGGGGCTGACCTACGAGCAGTACTTC. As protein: CASSSPGGLTYEQYF.

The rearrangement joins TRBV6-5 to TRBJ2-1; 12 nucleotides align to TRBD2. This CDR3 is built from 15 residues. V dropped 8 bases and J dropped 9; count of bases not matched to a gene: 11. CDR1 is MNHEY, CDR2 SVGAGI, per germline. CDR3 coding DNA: TGTGCCAGCGTGCCCCTAGCGGGAGGGCCGGGTGAGCAGTTCTTC. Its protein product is CASVPLAGGPGEQFF.

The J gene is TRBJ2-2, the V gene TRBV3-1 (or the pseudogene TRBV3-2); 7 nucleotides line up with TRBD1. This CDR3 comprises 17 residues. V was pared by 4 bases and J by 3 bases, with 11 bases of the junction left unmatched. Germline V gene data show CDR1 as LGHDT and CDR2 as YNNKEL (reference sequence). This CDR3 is CASSRATGDLYTGELFF. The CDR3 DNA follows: TGTGCCAGCAGCCGCGCTACAGGGGACCTTTACACCGGGGAGCTGTTTTTT.

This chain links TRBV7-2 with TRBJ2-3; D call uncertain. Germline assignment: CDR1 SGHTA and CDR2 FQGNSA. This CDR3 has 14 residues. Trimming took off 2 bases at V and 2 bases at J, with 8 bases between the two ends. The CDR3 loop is CASSLQATTDTQYF. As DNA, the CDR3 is TGTGCCAGCAGCTTACAGGCCACCACAGATACGCAGTATTTT.